Following are 21 T cell receptor beta chains from one sample sequenced in a study of T cell responses to AZD1222 COVID-19 vaccine. Sequenced by immunoSEQ multiplex PCR; TCRdb stores in-frame clones only, minus some. The data contain around 20,000 clones, 84% of them singletons. The sequenced sample was peripheral blood, obtained 28 days after the second AZD1222 dose. These receptors all come from an adult who received the AZD1222 COVID-19 vaccine.

J is TRBJ2-3 and V is TRBV15; 7 nucleotides line up with TRBD2. The CDR3 spans 16 residues. The V segment lost 0 bases and the J segment 5 bases; nucleotides outside the gene matches: 8. Germline CDR1 and CDR2: LNHNV and YYDKDF (reference sequence). The CDR3 coding sequence is TGTGCCACCAGCAGAGAGCGGGGGTCCGACGGAGATACGCAGTATTTT. Its protein is CATSRERGSDGDTQYF.

This clone was observed once. The rearrangement joins TRBV2 to TRBJ2-5; D remains ambiguous. The CDR3 is 12 amino acids. Trimming took 8 bases from V and 4 from J, leaving 11 bases between them. CDR1 and CDR2 (germline): SNHLY, FYNNEI. The CDR3: CASPWVGETQYF. The CDR3 DNA sequence: TGTGCCAGCCCTTGGGTTGGAGAGACCCAGTACTTC. The variable domain in full, completed from reference TRBV2 and TRBJ2-5, reads EPEVTQTPSHQVTQMGQEVILRCVPISNHLYFYWYRQILGQKVEFLVSFYNNEISEKSEIFDDQFSVERPDGSNFTLKIRSTKLEDSAMYFCASPWVGETQYFGPGTRLLVL.

The chain uses TRBV6-6 and TRBJ1-1; a weak D match, TRBD1 (6 bases). V was clipped by 0 bases and J by 2 bases, with 13 bases between them. CDR1 and CDR2 (germline): MNHNY, SVGAGI (reference sequence). This CDR3 is 16 amino acids long. The CDR3, as DNA: TGTGCCAGCAGTTACTCCCATTCAGGGGAAAACACTGAAGCTTTCTTT. It translates to CASSYSHSGENTEAFF.

The CDR3 DNA reads as TGTGCCAGCAGCTGGACTAGCGGGAGTTATGAGCAGTTCTTC. It specifies CASSWTSGSYEQFF. V gene TRBV7-9 combines with J gene TRBJ2-1; TRBD2 agrees at 13 bases. The germline V gene has CDR1 SEHNR and CDR2 FQNEAQ (reference sequence). The CDR3 is 14 residues long. V was pared by 4 bases and J by 8 bases, with 2 bases of the junction left unmatched.

The rearrangement joins TRBV6-5 to TRBJ1-6; D gene unclear. This CDR3 contains 16 residues. Germline assignment: CDR1 MNHEY and CDR2 SVGAGI. Trimming took 3 bases from V and 6 from J, leaving 15 bases between them. DNA of the CDR3: TGTGCCAGCAGTTATCTCTCAGGAGAGTTTAATTCACCCCTCCACTTT. Residues: CASSYLSGEFNSPLHF.

This clone was detected once. The CDR3 region has the DNA TGTGCCAGCAGTTACTCGATTGGGTCCTATGGCTACACCTTC. It specifies CASSYSIGSYGYTF. V usage is TRBV6-2 or TRBV6-3 and J usage is TRBJ1-2, with D unresolved. The CDR3 spans 14 residues. Trimming pared 0 bases from V and 4 bases from J, leaving 9 bases between. From germline, CDR1 is MNHEY and CDR2 SVGEGT.

This chain joins TRBV3-1 (or the pseudogene TRBV3-2) and TRBJ2-5; 9 bases align to TRBD2. The CDR3 runs 18 residues. With V trimmed by 2 bases and J by 2 bases, 12 bases remained unmatched. CDR1 LGHDT and CDR2 YNNKEL come from the germline V gene (reference sequence). CDR3 nucleotides: TGTGCCAGCAGCCAACGGACTCGCGGGAGGGGGGGGCAAGAGACCCAGTACTTC. Its translation: CASSQRTRGRGGQETQYF.

The chain uses TRBV13 and TRBJ1-4, with D unresolved. The CDR3 has 13 residues. V lost 5 bases and J lost 4, with 8 bases in between. Germline V CDR1 and CDR2: PRHDT, FYEKMQ (reference sequence). CDR3 in amino acids: CASSKRNNEKLFF. The CDR3 DNA reads TGTGCCAGCAGCAAGCGGAATAATGAAAAACTGTTTTTT.

The V and J genes are TRBV25-1 and TRBJ2-1; D not certain. The CDR3 runs 15 residues. V dropped 9 bases and J dropped 4 bases, with 19 bases sitting between them. Germline V gene data show CDR1 as MGHDK and CDR2 as SYGVNS. The DNA of the CDR3 is TGTGCCAGTACGCAGGCTCAAGCCGGGTACAATGAGCAGTTCTTC. Protein sequence: CASTQAQAGYNEQFF.

This clone has only a few counts. The rearrangement joins TRBV6-2 or TRBV6-3 to TRBJ1-1, with TRBD1 as a possible D gene (5 bases). The CDR3 totals 18 residues. CDR1 and CDR2 (germline): MNHEY, SVGEGT. V shed 0 bases and J shed 2 bases, with 19 bases lying between them. CDR3 DNA: TGTGCCAGCAGTTACTCCCGCACGGGACGGGACCAAAACACTGAAGCTTTCTTT. As protein: CASSYSRTGRDQNTEAFF.

This clone has a single count. This sequence joins TRBV30 and TRBJ2-2; tentatively, D is TRBD1 (6 bases). CDR3 size: 14 residues. V was pared by 4 bases and J by 4 bases, with 13 bases between. Germline loops: CDR1 GTSNPN, CDR2 SVGIG (reference sequence). The CDR3 is CAWISQGTTGELFF. Written as DNA, the CDR3 is TGTGCCTGGATCTCGCAGGGGACCACCGGGGAGCTGTTTTTT.

This clone was recorded once. The chain links TRBV6-5 to TRBJ1-1, with TRBD1 as a possible D gene (6 bases). Trimming cost V 6 bases and J 2 bases, with 13 bases left between them. Germline values: CDR1 MNHEY, CDR2 SVGAGI. The CDR3 contains 14 residues. The CDR3 DNA follows: TGTGCCAGCAGCCCGAACAGGGACAACACTGAAGCTTTCTTT. Translating it yields CASSPNRDNTEAFF.

V usage is TRBV5-8 and J usage is TRBJ2-1; perhaps TRBD1 as D (6 bases). Trimming removed 0 bases from V and 0 bases from J, with 10 bases in between. The CDR3 sequence is 16 residues long. Germline V gene lookup returns CDR1 SGHTS and CDR2 YDEGEE. CDR3 nucleotide sequence: TGTGCCAGCAGCTTGGGAGACAGGTCCTCCTACAATGAGCAGTTCTTC. Translated: CASSLGDRSSYNEQFF.

The chain employs TRBV7-2 and TRBJ2-1; 8 nucleotides agree with TRBD2. The V gene's germline CDR1 is SGHTA and CDR2 FQGNSA. The CDR3 length is 14 residues. Trimming took 8 bases from V and 3 from J; bases not matched to a gene: 6. The CDR3 loop reads CASRPGGGYNEQFF. The CDR3 DNA follows: TGTGCCAGCCGCCCCGGGGGGGGCTACAATGAGCAGTTCTTC. Complete variable domain (other parts from reference TRBV7-2 and TRBJ2-1): GAGVSQSPSNKVTEKGKDVELRCDPISGHTALYWYRQSLGQGLEFLIYFQGNSAPDKSGLPSDRFSAERTGGSVSTLTIQRTQQEDSAVYLCASRPGGGYNEQFFGPGTRLTVL.

This clone is categorized as large. This rearrangement joins TRBV20-1 to TRBJ2-7, with 10 positions matching TRBD1. The CDR3 loop spans 15 amino acids. CDR1 is DFQATT and CDR2 is SNEGSKA in the germline V gene (reference sequence). Unmatched junction bases numbered 13, after V lost 6 bases and J lost 5 bases. The chain's CDR3 is CSASNRDRGTHEQYF. CDR3 nucleotide sequence: TGCAGTGCGAGTAACCGGGACAGGGGAACCCACGAGCAGTACTTC.

The table lists this clone with a few counts. The chain recombines TRBV9 with TRBJ1-2; tentative D call: TRBD1 (6 bases). The CDR3 sequence is 15 residues long. V was cut by 0 bases and J by 3 bases, with 12 bases left in between. CDR1 and CDR2 from the germline V gene are SGDLS and YYNGEE. As DNA, the CDR3 is TGTGCCAGCAGCGTAGGGGAGGGGGGAGACTATGGCTACACCTTC. Protein: CASSVGEGGDYGYTF.

V gene TRBV5-1 combines with J gene TRBJ2-3; no reliable D call. The germline V gene has CDR1 SGHRS and CDR2 YFSETQ. This CDR3 comprises 12 residues. With 3 bases removed from V and 0 bases from J, the gap between germline ends came to 2 bases. The CDR3 DNA sequence: TGCGCCAGCAGCTATAGCACAGATACGCAGTATTTT. The encoded protein is CASSYSTDTQYF.

This clone was observed a few times. J is TRBJ2-7 and V is TRBV11-2, with 7 bases that match TRBD2. CDR1 is SGHAT, CDR2 FQNNGV, per germline. V shed 8 bases and J 2 bases; nucleotides not matched to a gene: 9. The CDR3 runs to 14 residues. CDR3 DNA sequence: TGTGCCAGCTCCGGGAGGCCGCCTACCTACGAGCAGTACTTC. Residues: CASSGRPPTYEQYF.

In nucleotides, the CDR3 is TGCGCCAGCAGCTCCATGGTGGAGACCGGGGAGCTGTTTTTT. It yields the protein CASSSMVETGELFF. J is TRBJ2-2 and V is TRBV5-1; D ambiguous. The germline V and J ends were trimmed by 3 bases and 5 bases, with 11 bases remaining between them. Germline assignment: CDR1 SGHRS and CDR2 YFSETQ. This CDR3 comprises 14 residues. Full variable domain (outside the CDR3, taken from reference TRBV5-1 and TRBJ2-2): KAGVTQTPRYLIKTRGQQVTLSCSPISGHRSVSWYQQTPGQGLQFLFEYFSETQRNKGNFPGRFSGRQFSNSRSEMNVSTLELGDSALYLCASSSMVETGELFFGEGSRLTVL.

The V call is TRBV3-1 (or the pseudogene TRBV3-2), the J call TRBJ2-1; 8 bases agree with TRBD1. V lost 2 bases and J lost 5; bases outside the gene matches: 2. Germline V gives CDR1 LGHDT, CDR2 YNNKEL (reference sequence). The CDR3 is 14 amino acids. CDR3 nucleotide sequence: TGTGCCAGCAGCCAACCGGGACAGGACAATGAGCAGTTCTTC. It translates to CASSQPGQDNEQFF.

This clone was detected only a few times. The gene calls are TRBV3-1 (or the pseudogene TRBV3-2) and TRBJ1-1; unclear D gene. Germline CDR1 is LGHDT and CDR2 is YNNKEL (reference sequence). With 8 bases removed from V and 4 bases from J, the gap between germline ends came to 14 bases. The CDR3 is made up of 13 amino acids. CDR3 sequence: CASALSRGTEAFF. CDR3 sequence (DNA): TGTGCCAGCGCACTATCCCGGGGCACTGAAGCTTTCTTT.